Below are 25 T cell receptor beta chains sequenced from a single sample in a study of human T cells and chemical hapten exposure. Time point of the sample: patch test 2, 6 weeks after DPC sensitization. Treatment noted: therapeutic diphenylcyclopropenone sensitization with weekly scalp DPC. MiXCR, run by TCRdb on the RACE reads, gives a single entry per CDR3 protein. The table includes 330,000 or so distinct CDR3 sequences, around 6% detected once. The material sequenced was whole blood, taken in connection with sensitization to the hapten diphenylcyclopropenone (DPC). The origin of the receptors is a woman aged 18-30 years with alopecia areata. Some clones in this sample may be carry-over from other donors' samples.

This clonotype was counted a few times. V gene TRBV4-3 combines with J gene TRBJ1-2; D gene ambiguous. The V end was cut by 0 bases, the J end by 8 bases, with 19 bases between. The CDR3 is 16 residues long. Germline CDR1 is LGHNA and CDR2 is YSLEER. The CDR3, as DNA: TGCGCCAGCAGCCAAGAGGCGTTGGTATCACACGGCGGCTACACCTTC. As protein: CASSQEALVSHGGYTF.

This clonotype was seen ten or more times. V is TRBV7-9 and J is TRBJ1-6; TRBD1 might be the D (6 bases). In germline, CDR1 is SEHNR, CDR2 FQNEAQ (reference sequence). The V end lost 0 bases, the J end lost 1 base, and 10 bases lay between the germline ends. The CDR3 loop spans 17 amino acids. For the CDR3, the DNA is TGTGCCAGCAGCTTAGCCCGGGGGCGGTCCTATAATTCACCCCTCCACTTT. Encoded protein: CASSLARGRSYNSPLHF. Filled out from reference TRBV7-9 and TRBJ1-6, the complete variable domain reads DTGVSQNPRHKITKRGQNVTFRCDPISEHNRLYWYRQTLGQGPEFLTYFQNEAQLEKSRLLSDRFSAERPKGSFSTLEIQRTEQGDSAMYLCASSLARGRSYNSPLHFGNGTRLTVT.

This clonotype was counted ten times or more. V and J are TRBV11-1 and TRBJ2-1; 14 nucleotides align to TRBD2. After removal of 6 bases from V and 9 bases from J, the junction contained 4 bases not matched to a gene. CDR1 is SGHAT, CDR2 FQDESV, per germline (reference sequence). This CDR3 spans 14 amino acids. The CDR3 loop reads CASSRTSGGSEQFF. CDR3 DNA: TGTGCCAGCAGTAGGACTAGCGGGGGGAGTGAGCAGTTCTTC.

V is TRBV2 and J is TRBJ2-1, with 8 bases identical to TRBD2. The V segment lost 7 bases and the J segment 6 bases; nucleotides outside the gene matches: 5. This CDR3 spans 13 amino acids. Germline CDR1 reads SNHLY; CDR2 reads FYNNEI. This CDR3 reads CASKALAANEQFF. For the CDR3, the DNA is TGTGCCAGCAAGGCACTAGCGGCCAATGAGCAGTTCTTC.

This clonotype came up many times. The CDR3 region has the DNA TGCAGTGCTAGCCGGGCCGGGAACAAGGGAGGCATTCAGTACTTC. This encodes CSASRAGNKGGIQYF. J is TRBJ2-4 and V is TRBV20-1; tentative D call: TRBD2 (6 bases). Looked up from germline, CDR1 is DFQATT and CDR2 is SNEGSKA (reference sequence). Between the trimmed V and J ends, which lost 3 bases and 9 bases, there was a span of 21 bases. The CDR3 consists of 15 residues.

At least ten counts were recorded for this clonotype. The genes are TRBV10-3 and TRBJ2-2; no firm D call. CDR3 length: 15 amino acids. Trimming shortened V by 0 bases and J by 1 base, and 6 bases separated the two germline ends. Per germline, CDR1 ENHRY and CDR2 SYGVKD. CDR3 in amino acids: CAISESGWNTGELFF. The CDR3 bases are TGTGCCATCAGTGAGTCGGGGTGGAACACCGGGGAGCTGTTTTTT.

A few counts support this clonotype. The chain couples TRBV12-3 or TRBV12-4 to TRBJ2-6, with unresolved D. This CDR3 spans 15 amino acids. V dropped 3 bases and J dropped 2 bases, with 8 bases sitting between them. The CDR3 loop reads CASSFLEAGANVLTF. DNA of the CDR3: TGTGCCAGCAGTTTTCTAGAGGCTGGGGCCAACGTCCTGACTTTC.

This clonotype was detected many times. The gene calls are TRBV20-1 and TRBJ2-4; 7 nucleotides match TRBD2. This CDR3 region has 12 residues. J gave up 10 bases and V 5 bases, and 8 bases lay outside the gene matches. CDR1 is DFQATT and CDR2 is SNEGSKA in the germline V gene (reference sequence). Here the CDR3 reads CSAQEQGGIQYF. CDR3 coding DNA: TGCAGTGCTCAGGAGCAGGGAGGGATTCAGTACTTC.

V usage is TRBV20-1 and J usage is TRBJ2-1; 8 nucleotides line up with TRBD2. The CDR3 totals 15 residues. Germline V gene lookup returns CDR1 DFQATT and CDR2 SNEGSKA (reference sequence). Trimming at V came to 4 bases and at J to 5 bases, leaving 10 bases not matched to a gene. The CDR3 is CSATPGTSSHNEQFF. The CDR3 DNA is TGCAGTGCTACACCCGGGACTAGTAGTCACAATGAGCAGTTCTTC.

This clonotype was observed a handful of times. The CDR3 nucleotides read TGTGCCAGCTCACCTTACTCGAATCTAGCGGGGGGCGAGGATACGCAGTATTTT. Its protein is CASSPYSNLAGGEDTQYF. The chain uses TRBV18 and TRBJ2-3, with 11 bases aligning to TRBD2. The CDR3 extends over 18 amino acids. J lost 6 bases, V lost 3 bases, and 14 bases had no gene match. Per germline, CDR1 KGHSH and CDR2 LQKENI.

This clonotype came up a few times. The rearrangement joins TRBV28 to TRBJ2-3, with D perhaps TRBD1 or TRBD2 (6 bases each). V lost 8 bases to trimming and J lost 2 bases, with 11 bases between them. From germline, CDR1 is MDHEN and CDR2 SYDVKM. The CDR3 extends over 13 amino acids. The CDR3 coding sequence is TGTGCCAGCGCGGGACACAACACAGATACGCAGTATTTT. Translation gives CASAGHNTDTQYF. The full variable domain, completed using reference TRBV28 and TRBJ2-3, is DVKVTQSSRYLVKRTGEKVFLECVQDMDHENMFWYRQDPGLGLRLIYFSYDVKMKEKGDIPEGYSVSREKKERFSLILESASTNQTSMYLCASAGHNTDTQYFGPGTRLTVL.

In this sample, this clonotype turned up many times. V is TRBV9 and J is TRBJ1-6, with D hard to call. Trimming removed 1 base at V and 11 bases at J, with 13 bases between. Germline assignment: CDR1 SGDLS and CDR2 YYNGEE. The CDR3 has 14 amino acids. CDR3 sequence reads: CASSVNPSTAPLHF. The CDR3 DNA reads TGTGCCAGCAGCGTAAACCCATCAACGGCACCCCTCCACTTT.

There are many counts of this clonotype. The chain employs TRBV6-2 or TRBV6-3 and TRBJ1-2; D unclear. Between the trimmed V and J ends, which lost 6 bases and 1 base, there was a span of 9 bases. CDR1 and CDR2 (germline): MNHEY, SVGEGT. CDR3 length: 13 amino acids. The CDR3 spells CASSLTRNYGYTF. CDR3 bases: TGTGCCAGCAGCTTGACACGTAACTATGGCTACACCTTC.

Only a few counts were recorded for this clonotype. The V gene is TRBV6-1, the J gene TRBJ1-1; D is perhaps TRBD1 (5 bases). V dropped 2 bases and J dropped 6 bases, with 19 bases sitting between them. Germline CDR1 reads MNHNS; CDR2 reads SASEGT. The CDR3 loop spans 16 amino acids. The CDR3 DNA is TGTGCCAGCAGTGAAATGGGAGGGGCCGGAACCCCTGAAGCTTTCTTT. Translation: CASSEMGGAGTPEAFF.

The chain joins TRBV5-1 to TRBJ1-5; 8 bases agree with TRBD1. This CDR3 is built from 14 residues. V was pared by 4 bases and J by 7 bases, with 7 bases of the junction left unmatched. The V gene's germline CDR1 is SGHRS and CDR2 YFSETQ. The CDR3 DNA sequence: TGCGCCAGCAGCCCGGGACAGGCGGGCCAGCCCCAGCATTTT. This encodes CASSPGQAGQPQHF.

This clonotype was detected ten times or more. The chain has TRBV19 and TRBJ2-1; 14 nucleotides match TRBD2. V lost 4 bases to trimming and J lost 8 bases; unmatched junction nucleotides: 4. The germline V gene encodes CDR1 LNHDA and CDR2 SQIVND (reference sequence). The CDR3 length is 15 residues. CDR3 loop: CASSTTSGGAYEQFF. The DNA of the CDR3 is TGTGCCAGTAGTACGACTAGCGGGGGGGCCTATGAGCAGTTCTTC.

This clonotype was counted between two and nine times. The J gene is TRBJ2-4, the V gene TRBV12-3 or TRBV12-4; TRBD1 is a possible D gene (6 bases). V gave up 3 bases and J gave up 5 bases, with 14 bases separating them. This CDR3 is 15 amino acids long. Here the CDR3 reads CASSFGLAGENIQYF. CDR3 in DNA: TGTGCCAGCAGTTTCGGATTGGCAGGGGAAAACATTCAGTACTTC.

At least ten counts were recorded for this clonotype. The rearrangement joins TRBV27 to TRBJ2-7; D tentatively fits TRBD1 or TRBD2 (5 bases each). The V and J ends lost 5 bases and 2 bases respectively, with 13 bases between them. The CDR3 consists of 14 residues. Germline loops: CDR1 MNHEY, CDR2 SMNVEV (reference sequence). The CDR3 here is CASSRGLATYEQYF. The CDR3 region has the DNA TGTGCCAGCAGTCGGGGCCTAGCCACCTACGAGCAGTACTTC.

The chain combines TRBV20-1 with TRBJ2-7; D may be TRBD2 (6 bases). Trimming took off 0 bases at V and 4 bases at J, with 16 bases between the two ends. The CDR3 has 15 amino acids. The germline CDR1 and CDR2 sequences are DFQATT and SNEGSKA (reference sequence). The CDR3 DNA reads as TGCAGTGCTAGAGATATCGGGGGTCAAATATACGAGCAGTACTTC. Its protein product is CSARDIGGQIYEQYF.

The sample holds many counts of this clonotype. This sequence joins TRBV29-1 and TRBJ2-2, with D unresolved. This CDR3 spans 12 amino acids. The V end lost 4 bases, the J end lost 5 bases, and 8 bases lay between the germline ends. Germline CDR1 is SQVTM and CDR2 is ANQGSEA. CDR3 sequence (DNA): TGCAGCGTTGTTGGGGAAACCGGGGAGCTGTTTTTT. This translates into CSVVGETGELFF.

The chain is built from TRBV13 and TRBJ2-7, with 10 positions matching TRBD1. Trimming at V came to 3 bases and at J to 3 bases, leaving 5 bases not matched to a gene. The CDR3 covers 15 residues. Germline CDR1 reads PRHDT; CDR2 reads FYEKMQ (reference sequence). The DNA for the CDR3 is TGTGCCAGCAGCTTCGGGACAGGGGTTGGCTACGAGCAGTACTTC. Protein sequence: CASSFGTGVGYEQYF.

The rearrangement links TRBV18 to TRBJ1-2; no definite D call. Germline V gene sequence: CDR1 KGHSH, CDR2 LQKENI. The V and J ends lost 2 bases and 5 bases respectively, with 24 bases between them. The CDR3 runs 18 residues. The CDR3 coding sequence is TGTGCCAGCTCACCATCCGTTGCGGGGTACTTGAAGGATTATGGCTACACCTTC. Encoded protein: CASSPSVAGYLKDYGYTF.

This clonotype was picked up many times. V and J are TRBV7-2 and TRBJ1-6; D perhaps matches TRBD1 (6 bases). The CDR3 spans 15 residues. The germline V gene has CDR1 SGHTA and CDR2 FQGNSA. V was cut by 1 base and J by 7 bases, with 11 bases left in between. The CDR3 DNA reads as TGTGCCAGCAGCTTAGGACGGGGGGCCAATTCACCCCTCCACTTT. It specifies CASSLGRGANSPLHF.

This clonotype was found many times. J is TRBJ1-6 and V is TRBV12-3 or TRBV12-4; the D gene is possibly TRBD1 (5 bases). Trimming shortened V by 3 bases and J by 9 bases, and 15 bases separated the two germline ends. This CDR3 has 15 amino acids. This CDR3 is CASSFLGGGASPLHF. The CDR3 DNA sequence: TGTGCCAGCAGTTTCTTAGGTGGTGGGGCTTCACCCCTCCACTTT.

V usage is TRBV4-3 and J usage is TRBJ2-3; the match to TRBD1 covers 7 bases. The junction had 5 bases not matched to a gene; V was cut back by 4 bases and J by 4 bases. Germline V lookup: CDR1 LGHNA, CDR2 YSLEER. The CDR3 covers 14 residues. The CDR3 loop is CASSPTGSPDTQYF. As DNA, the CDR3 is TGCGCCAGCAGCCCGACAGGGAGCCCAGATACGCAGTATTTT.